The clone carrying this TCR beta chain was observed many times. Its antigen is not known. CDR3-region Arm-PCR and iRepertoire HTBI primers produced the TCR beta libraries. TCRdb re-analysed the multiplex PCR reads in MiXCR, keeping a single row per CDR3 protein. Of about 430,000 distinct CDR3 sequences detected, over 12% appear once; the ten largest clones hold approximately 7.8%. This specimen comes from a study of regulatory T cells in long-lasting Graves disease. Findings and caveats of the study: Comparison showed that persistent patients shared more public clonotypes (about 2,700) than new patients (approximately 870).

V gave up 7 bases and J gave up 4 bases, with 19 bases separating them. Germline V lookup: CDR1 SNHLY, CDR2 FYNNEI. The CDR3 is 15 residues long. Time point in this sample: newly diagnosed GD, antithyroid drugs for less than 3 months. Isolated PBMC RNA provided the starting material for the TCR library. The data were also submitted as part of a second study, on T cells in Graves' hyperthyroidism and ophthalmopathy. That study reports: The patients, who ranged from 18 to 65 in age, presented with newly diagnosed hyperthyroidism lasting under 2 months. Diagnoses rested on clinical symptoms, serum thyroxine and TRAb, thyroid ultrasound and orbital computed tomography. When the TCR CDR3 underwent first-round RT-PCR, the HTBI primer set was used.

The chain couples TRBV2 to TRBJ1-2, with D hard to call. Sequencing was performed on peripheral blood mononuclear cells (PBMCs), taken at new diagnosis, from a patient treated with antithyroid drugs. This sequence originates from a woman in her thirties or forties with Graves disease. CDR3 region: CASNPLVKGFYGYTF. In DNA, the CDR3 is TGTGCCAGCAACCCCTTGGTAAAAGGGTTCTATGGCTACACCTTC.